The source of this T cell receptor (beta chain) is a study of cytomegalovirus exposure and HLA in healthy donors. Study results and limitations: Sequencing had likely introduced a cluster of highly shared sequence variants as an artifact. Most CMV-associated TCR beta chains appeared HLA-restricted in a later analysis.

Comments on this clone: Antigen unknown.

60 Vbeta and 13 Jbeta primers were used in PCR. Sequencing was performed with immunoSEQ multiplex PCR; in TCRdb, only in-frame clones are kept and a portion is missing. The repertoire consists of tens of thousands of clones, with around 66% occurring once and the leading ten covering 3.9%. CDR3 size: 13 residues. Per the germline V gene, CDR1 is SGHAT and CDR2 is FQNNGV. With 5 bases removed from V and 6 bases from J, the gap between germline ends came to 11 bases. This chain joins TRBV11-2 and TRBJ1-5; possible D gene TRBD1, 6 bases. Sequencing used PBMCs. The source is a man aged 30 to 45 in good health and CMV-seronegative. Written as DNA, the CDR3 is TGTGCCAGCAGCCGAAACAGGGCTCAGCCCCAGCATTTT. Encoded protein: CASSRNRAQPQHF.